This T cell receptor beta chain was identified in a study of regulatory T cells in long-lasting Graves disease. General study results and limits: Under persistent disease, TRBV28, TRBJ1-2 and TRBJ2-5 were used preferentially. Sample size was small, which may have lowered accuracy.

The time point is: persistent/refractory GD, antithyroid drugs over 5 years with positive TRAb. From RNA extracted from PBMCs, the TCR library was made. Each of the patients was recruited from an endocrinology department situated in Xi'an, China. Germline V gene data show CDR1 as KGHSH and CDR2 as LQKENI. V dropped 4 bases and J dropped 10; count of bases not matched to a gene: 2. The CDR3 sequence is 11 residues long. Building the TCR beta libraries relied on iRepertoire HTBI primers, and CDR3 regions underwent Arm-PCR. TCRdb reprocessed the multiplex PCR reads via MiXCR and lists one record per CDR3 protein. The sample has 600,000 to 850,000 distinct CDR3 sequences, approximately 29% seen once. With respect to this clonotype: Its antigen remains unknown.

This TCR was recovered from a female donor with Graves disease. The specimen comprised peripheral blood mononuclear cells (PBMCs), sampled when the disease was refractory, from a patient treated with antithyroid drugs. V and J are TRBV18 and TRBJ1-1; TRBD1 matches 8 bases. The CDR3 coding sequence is TGTGCCAGCTCACTCGACAGGGGAGCTTTCTTT. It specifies CASSLDRGAFF.